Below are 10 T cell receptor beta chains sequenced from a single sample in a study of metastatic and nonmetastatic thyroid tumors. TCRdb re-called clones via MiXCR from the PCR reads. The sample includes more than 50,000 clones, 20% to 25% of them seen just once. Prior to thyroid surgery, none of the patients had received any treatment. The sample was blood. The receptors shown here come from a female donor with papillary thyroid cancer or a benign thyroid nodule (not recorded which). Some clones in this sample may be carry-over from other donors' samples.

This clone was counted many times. The CDR3 DNA follows: TGTGCCAGCAGCGTAAGAGGGGCGACAGATACGCAGTATTTT. Protein: CASSVRGATDTQYF. V and J are TRBV9 and TRBJ2-3; D is perhaps TRBD1 or TRBD2 (5 bases each). Per germline, CDR1 SGDLS and CDR2 YYNGEE. This CDR3 is 14 amino acids long. Between the trimmed V and J ends, which lost 1 base and 3 bases, there was a span of 9 bases.

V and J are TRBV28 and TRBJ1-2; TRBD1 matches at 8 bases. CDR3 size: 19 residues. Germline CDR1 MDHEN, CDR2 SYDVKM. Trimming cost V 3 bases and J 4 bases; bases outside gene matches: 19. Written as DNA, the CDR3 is TGTGCCAGCAGTTTGGCAGTGGGCAGTTACAGGGGGGGATCCTATGGCTACACCTTC. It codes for CASSLAVGSYRGGSYGYTF.

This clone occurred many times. The CDR3 region has the DNA TGCAGTGCCGGCGTAAGCTACACCTTC. Its translation is CSAGVSYTF. This chain uses TRBV20-1 with TRBJ1-2; D call uncertain. The V end was cut by 6 bases, the J end by 9 bases, with 8 bases between. The CDR3 is made up of 9 amino acids. Germline V lookup: CDR1 DFQATT, CDR2 SNEGSKA (reference sequence).

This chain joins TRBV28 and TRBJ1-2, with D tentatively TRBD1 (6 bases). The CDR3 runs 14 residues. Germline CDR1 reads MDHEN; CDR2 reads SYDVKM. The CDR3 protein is CFSSLHQGNYGYTF. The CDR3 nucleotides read TGTTTCAGCAGTTTGCATCAGGGGAACTATGGCTACACCTTC.

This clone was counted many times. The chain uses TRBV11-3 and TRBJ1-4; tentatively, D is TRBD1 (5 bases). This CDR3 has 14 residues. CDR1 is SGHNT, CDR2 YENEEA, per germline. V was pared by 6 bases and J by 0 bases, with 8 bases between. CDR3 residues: CASSSTATNEKLFF. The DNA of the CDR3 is TGTGCCAGCAGTTCGACAGCAACTAATGAAAAACTGTTTTTT.

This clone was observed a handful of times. CDR3 amino acids: CASSIRQGANEQYF. The CDR3 coding sequence is TGTGCCAGTAGTATACGACAGGGGGCTAACGAGCAGTACTTC. The chain joins TRBV19 to TRBJ2-7; TRBD1 matches 10 bases. After removal of 2 bases from V and 5 bases from J, the junction contained 3 bases not matched to a gene. Germline V gene lookup returns CDR1 LNHDA and CDR2 SQIVND (reference sequence). This CDR3 has 14 residues.

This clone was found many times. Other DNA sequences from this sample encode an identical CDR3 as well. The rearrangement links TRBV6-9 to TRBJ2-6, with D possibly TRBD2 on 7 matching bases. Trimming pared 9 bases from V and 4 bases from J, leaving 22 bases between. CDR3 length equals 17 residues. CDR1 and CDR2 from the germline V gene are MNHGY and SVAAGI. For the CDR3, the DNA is TGTGCCAGGGAATCTCACGGGGGGCTAGTAGGGGCCAACGTCCTGACTTTC. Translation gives CARESHGGLVGANVLTF.

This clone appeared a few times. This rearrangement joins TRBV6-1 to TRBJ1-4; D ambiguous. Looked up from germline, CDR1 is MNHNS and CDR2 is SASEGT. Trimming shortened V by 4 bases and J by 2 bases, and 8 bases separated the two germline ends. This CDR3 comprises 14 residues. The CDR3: CASSVRVTNEKLFF. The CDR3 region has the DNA TGTGCCAGCAGTGTTAGGGTGACTAATGAAAAACTGTTTTTT.

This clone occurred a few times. Here the CDR3 DNA reads TGTGCCAGCAGGCCCGCGGGATTCTACGAGCAGTACTTC. The encoded protein is CASRPAGFYEQYF. The rearrangement joins TRBV28 to TRBJ2-7; maybe TRBD2 (6 bases). V lost 6 bases, J lost 3 bases, and 12 bases lay in between. The CDR3 consists of 13 residues. CDR1 and CDR2 from the germline V gene are MDHEN and SYDVKM.

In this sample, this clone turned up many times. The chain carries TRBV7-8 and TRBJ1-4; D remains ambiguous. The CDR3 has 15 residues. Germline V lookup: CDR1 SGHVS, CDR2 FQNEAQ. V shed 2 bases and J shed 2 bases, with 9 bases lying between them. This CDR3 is CASSLLSETNEKLFF. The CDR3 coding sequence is TGTGCCAGCAGCTTATTATCGGAGACTAATGAAAAACTGTTTTTT.